Included here is one T cell receptor beta chain sequence, with context. What it binds is not known. The germline CDR1 and CDR2 sequences are MNHEY and SMNVEV (reference sequence). This CDR3 is 13 amino acids long. V gave up 3 bases and J gave up 5 bases, with 10 bases separating them. This sample is part of a study of T cell responses to AZD1222 COVID-19 vaccine. Findings of the study overall: Vaccine-related CD4 TCRs covered spike, predominating at 160-218 and 743-854. It should be noted that donors were predominantly white British and more often female, and clonal diversity was possibly underestimated.

Measured with immunoSEQ multiplex PCR; TCRdb has only the in-frame clones, and not every one. The sample yields about 99,000 clones, about 89% seen once. This sequence was found in an adult who received the AZD1222 COVID-19 vaccine. The source material was peripheral blood, sampled 28 days after the second AZD1222 dose. The V and J genes are TRBV27 and TRBJ1-2; D may be TRBD1 (6 bases). The CDR3 protein is CASSLVGGYGYTF. CDR3 bases: TGTGCCAGCAGTTTGGTAGGGGGATATGGCTACACCTTC.